The present entry profiles one T cell receptor (beta chain) with its context. Its binding antigen is unknown. One base away there is no much larger clone; base qualities are not given. The method was the immunoSEQ multiplex PCR assay. TCR beta CDR3 sequencing was performed on DNA from the cultured, isolated CD4+ T cells. The authors processed their data as follows. The analysis removed non-productive TCR sequences, trimmed reads to the CDR3 region, and retained only CDR3s that were 7 or more amino acids long. The MANAFEST web app was used to pick out antigen-specific clonotypes by comparing their expansion in peptide wells with that in reference cultures. To count as positive, a clone had to show expansion at FDR<0.05 compared with the reference and with all other wells, an odds ratio above 5, and a frequency above 0.1% in two replicate wells. A clonotype was defined as cross-reactive if the clonotype was significantly expanded both in SARS-CoV-2 spike wells and in at least one common cold coronavirus spike condition. Using the stringdist R package, CDR3 similarity was measured by Levenshtein distance, and unrooted trees were constructed with ape in R 3.6.1. As stored in TCRdb, this immuneACCESS dataset retains in-frame rearrangements with V and J assigned. A fraction of the clones does not appear; measured against another copy, unresolved V genes explain less than half of the discrepancy, and the remainder lacks a known reason. V, J and clone size are those of that table, while D and trimming were read from the DNA. The sample data list 26,000 or so clones, and more than 75% of these were observed just once. The top ten constitute about 16% of the sample.

CDR1 is given as MNHEY and CDR2 as SVGAGI, both from the germline V gene. Taken from cysteine to phenylalanine, the CDR3 has 14 residues. Only the CDR3 region is kept as DNA, spanning 42 bases read in frame from base 1. Deletion took 5 bases off V and 4 bases off J, with a span of 14 bases between the germline ends. This specimen comes from a study of vaccination effects on CD4 cells after COVID-19 (dated by TCRdb to 2021 to 2024). The study in broad terms: Each participant got two doses of an mRNA SARS-CoV-2 vaccine, either BNT162b2 or mRNA-1273. Pre-vaccine samples were drawn from two convalescent patients 16 days and one week before the first dose, at 142 and 148 days after COVID-19 diagnosis. The study compared SARS-CoV-2 spike-specific CD4+ TCR repertoires before and after mRNA vaccination in COVID-19 convalescent patients and infection-naive vaccine recipients. The full study included over 8 COVID-19 convalescent patients and several SARS-CoV-2-naive healthy vaccine recipients. In the study, cultures from other donors were sequenced using the Oncomine TCR Beta short-read assay on an Illumina iSeq 100. Findings and caveats that apply to the study as a whole: Clones induced by infection and clones induced by vaccination both contracted markedly at late timepoints after vaccination, which fits with T cell responses waning over time. For convalescent patients, new clones induced by the vaccine made up most of the post-vaccine spike-reactive repertoire, and these new clones were largely distinct from the clones induced by infection. Limitations of the study were the small number of convalescent patients and the absence of early post-infection timepoints.

In the ViraFEST assay, PBMC were stimulated with viral peptide pools, and antigen-specific CD4+ T cell clonotypes were then identified by expansion using TCR sequencing. After 10 to 11 days of culture, CD4+ T cells were isolated with the EasySep CD4+ T cell isolation kit. PCR-confirmed SARS-CoV-2 infection had occurred in convalescent patients between March and December 2020, before the Alpha, Beta and Delta variants emerged in the United States. Each well held two million PBMC cultured in IMDM containing about 5.5% human AB serum, 9 to 10 IU/ml IL-2 and gentamicin, along with around 11 ug/ml peptides. Half of the culture medium was replaced with fresh IL-2-containing medium on days 3 and 7. Each peptide stimulation condition was cultured in triplicate wells unless otherwise noted. PBMC were separated from whole blood using Ficoll-Paque Plus gradient centrifugation and were then either cryopreserved at -140C or used fresh. The overlapping peptide pools covered the spike proteins of SARS-CoV-2 and of the common cold coronaviruses HCoV-NL63, HCoV-OC43 and HCoV-229E. Genomic DNA was extracted from cultured CD4+ T cells with the QIAamp micro DNA kit.

Sequencing used CD4+ T cells from PBMCs cultured with HCoV-NL63 spike peptides, obtained before COVID-19 vaccination. Explained via the paper, the cell subset or site label denotes: HCoV-NL63 spike overlapping peptide pool stimulation. This TCR came from a human donor who had a prior SARS-CoV-2 infection. The receptor chain draws on TRBV6-5 and TRBJ1-2; the D gene cannot be resolved reliably. The CDR3 reads as follows: CASSPQSAVYGYTF. In nucleotide form, the sequence is TGTGCCAGCAGTCCACAATCGGCAGTCTATGGCTACACCTTC.